This T cell receptor beta chain was sequenced for a study of blood T cell repertoires in COVID-19. Whole-study context: Acute and convalescent COVID-19 samples came from the United States, Italy and Spain. In each case, the material was cDNA or gDNA derived from T cells, B-cell-depleted T cells, or PBMCs.

In the original workflow: It was from reference gene primer amplification that nucleated cell counts were estimated. Using immunoSEQ multiplex PCR, the repertoire was profiled, and TCRdb retains in-frame clones only, with some absent. V, J and clone size are taken as reported in that table, and D and trimming were inferred from the DNA itself. This sample carries around 100,000 clones, 70% to 90% of them seen once, and the ten largest clones take around 2%. Germline lookup yields CDR1 SGHAT and CDR2 FQNNGV. The CDR3 loop spans 16 amino acids. Trimming left V 3 bases short and J 4 bases short, with 18 bases between.

The J gene is TRBJ2-5, the V gene TRBV11-2; a possible D gene is TRBD1 (5 bases). This receptor was taken from a man aged 45-65 years with active COVID-19. Sequencing input: peripheral blood. CDR3 sequence (DNA): TGTGCCAGCAGCTTTCAACCAAGACCCACAGGAGAGACCCAGTACTTC. Translation: CASSFQPRPTGETQYF.